The T cell receptor beta chain described here comes from a study of vaccination and CD4 T cells after COVID-19. This CDR3 has 16 residues. Looked up from germline, CDR1 is LNHDA and CDR2 is SQIVND (reference sequence). V lost 9 bases to trimming and J lost 2 bases, with 20 bases between them. As for treatment: approximately 10-day PBMC culture with coronavirus spike peptide pools or control peptides (ViraFEST assay). Concerning this clonotype: What it binds is unknown.

Cultured CD4+ T-cell DNA underwent Oncomine TCR Beta short-read sequencing. TCRdb independently ran MiXCR on the PCR reads; one entry per CDR3 protein. The sample shows 9,500 to 15,000 distinct CDR3 sequences, around a third of them seen only once. The sample consisted of CD4+ T cells from blood, cultured in vitro, taken before SARS-CoV-2 vaccination. This TCR was sampled from a human donor who received a COVID-19 vaccine. The J gene is TRBJ1-5, the V gene TRBV19, with a weak D call TRBD1 (6 bases). The CDR3 nucleotides are TGTGCCAGCCAAATTAACAGGGACGAGGGCAATCAGCCCCAGCATTTT. Amino acids: CASQINRDEGNQPQHF.